This T cell receptor beta chain originates from a study of T cells in localized non-small cell lung cancer. Points from the study as a whole: In adjacent lung appeared a median around 56 of the top 100 tumor clones. Highest T cell clonality was seen in uninvolved adjacent lung, surpassing that measured in tumor.

Profiled with immunoSEQ multiplex PCR; TCRdb holds only in-frame clones, not every one. Altogether some 2,000 clones are present, over 30% being singletons, with the ten largest covering over 9.5%. This clone was counted a few times. As yet, its antigen is unknown. This receptor was taken from a male donor aged 60 or older with stage III squamous cell lung carcinoma. The sample consisted of normal lung tissue next to the tumor, taken before any cancer treatment.

The CDR3 sequence is CASSLQTGQETQYF. CDR3 sequence (DNA): TGTGCCAGCAGCTTGCAGACAGGGCAAGAGACCCAGTACTTC. V usage is TRBV7-7 and J usage is TRBJ2-5, with TRBD1 identical over 7 bases. V lost 3 bases and J lost 2; bases outside the gene matches: 3. CDR1 and CDR2 from the germline V gene are SSHAT and FNYEAQ (reference sequence). There are 14 residues in the CDR3.